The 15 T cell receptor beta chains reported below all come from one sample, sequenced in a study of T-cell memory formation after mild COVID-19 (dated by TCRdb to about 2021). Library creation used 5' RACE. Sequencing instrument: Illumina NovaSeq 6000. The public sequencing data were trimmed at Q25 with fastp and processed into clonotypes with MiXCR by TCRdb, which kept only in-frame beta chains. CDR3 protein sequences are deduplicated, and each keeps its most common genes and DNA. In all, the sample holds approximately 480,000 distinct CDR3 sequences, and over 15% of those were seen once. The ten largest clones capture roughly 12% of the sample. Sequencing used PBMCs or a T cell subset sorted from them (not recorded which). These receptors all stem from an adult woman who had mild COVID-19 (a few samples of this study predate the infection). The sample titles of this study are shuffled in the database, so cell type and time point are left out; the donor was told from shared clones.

The DNA for the CDR3 is TGTGCCAGCAGCCAAGTGTCCGGCGGGGAGCTGTTTTTT. It yields the protein CASSQVSGGELFF. The chain employs TRBV3-1 and TRBJ2-2; no clear D. CDR1 and CDR2 from the germline V gene are LGHDT and YNNKEL (reference sequence). This CDR3 comprises 13 residues. V shed 1 base and J shed 7 bases, with 7 bases lying between them.

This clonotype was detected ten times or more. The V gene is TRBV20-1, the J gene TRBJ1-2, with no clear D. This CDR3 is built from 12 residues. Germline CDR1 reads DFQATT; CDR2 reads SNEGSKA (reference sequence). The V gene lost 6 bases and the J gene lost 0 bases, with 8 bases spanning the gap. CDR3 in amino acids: CSARRTNYGYTF. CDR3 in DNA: TGCAGTGCCCGCCGAACTAACTATGGCTACACCTTC.

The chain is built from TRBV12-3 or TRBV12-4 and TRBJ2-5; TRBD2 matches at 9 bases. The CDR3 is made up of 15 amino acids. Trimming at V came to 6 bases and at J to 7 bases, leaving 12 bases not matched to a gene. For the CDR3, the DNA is TGTGCCAGCAGCATTAGCGGGGGCCCTTGGGCGACCCAGTACTTC. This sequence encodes CASSISGGPWATQYF.

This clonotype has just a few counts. The CDR3 sequence: CASSLRDPGPSSYEQYF. CDR3 coding DNA: TGTGCCAGCAGCTTAAGGGACCCGGGACCAAGCTCCTACGAGCAGTACTTC. This chain connects TRBV7-8 to TRBJ2-7; possibly TRBD1 or TRBD2 for D (5 bases each). Germline loops: CDR1 SGHVS, CDR2 FQNEAQ. Trimming shortened V by 2 bases and J by 0 bases, and 17 bases separated the two germline ends. This CDR3 is 17 amino acids long.

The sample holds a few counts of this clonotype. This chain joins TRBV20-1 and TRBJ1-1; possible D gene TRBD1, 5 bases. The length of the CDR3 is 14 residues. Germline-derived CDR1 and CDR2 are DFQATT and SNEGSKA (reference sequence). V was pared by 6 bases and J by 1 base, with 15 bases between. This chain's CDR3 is CSAPSPQGNTEAFF. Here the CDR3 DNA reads TGCAGTGCCCCGTCCCCCCAGGGGAACACTGAAGCTTTCTTT.

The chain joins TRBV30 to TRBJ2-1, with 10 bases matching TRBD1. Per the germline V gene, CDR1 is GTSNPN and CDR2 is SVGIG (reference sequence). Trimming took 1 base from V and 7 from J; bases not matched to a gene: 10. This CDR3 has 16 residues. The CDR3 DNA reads TGTGCCTGGAGTGAAGACAGGGGGCAGGTTCGGAATGAGCAGTTCTTC. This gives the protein CAWSEDRGQVRNEQFF.

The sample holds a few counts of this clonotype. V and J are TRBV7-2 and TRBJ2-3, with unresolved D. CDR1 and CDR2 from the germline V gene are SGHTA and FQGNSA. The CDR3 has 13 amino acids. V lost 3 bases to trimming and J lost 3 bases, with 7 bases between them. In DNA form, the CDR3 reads TGTGCCAGCAGCTTGCCTTGGACAGATACGCAGTATTTT. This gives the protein CASSLPWTDTQYF.

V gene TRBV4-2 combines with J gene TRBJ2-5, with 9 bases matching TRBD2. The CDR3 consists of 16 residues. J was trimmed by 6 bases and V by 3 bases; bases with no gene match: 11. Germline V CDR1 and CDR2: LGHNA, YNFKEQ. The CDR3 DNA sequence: TGTGCCAGCAGCCAGGAGGTGCGGGGGGGCGGAAAGACCCAGTACTTC. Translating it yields CASSQEVRGGGKTQYF.

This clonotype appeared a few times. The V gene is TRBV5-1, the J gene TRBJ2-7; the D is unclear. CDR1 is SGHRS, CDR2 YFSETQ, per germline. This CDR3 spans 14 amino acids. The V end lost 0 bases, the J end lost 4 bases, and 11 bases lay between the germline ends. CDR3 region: CASSLDGGRYEQYF. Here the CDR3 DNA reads TGCGCCAGCAGCTTGGACGGCGGCAGGTACGAGCAGTACTTC.

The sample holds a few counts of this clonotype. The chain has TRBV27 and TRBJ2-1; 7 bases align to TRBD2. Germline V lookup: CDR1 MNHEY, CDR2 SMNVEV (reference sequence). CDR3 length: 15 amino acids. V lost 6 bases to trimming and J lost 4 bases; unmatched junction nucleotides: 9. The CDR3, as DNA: TGTGCCAGCAGCCCTTGGCTAGCGGAATACAATGAGCAGTTCTTC. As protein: CASSPWLAEYNEQFF.

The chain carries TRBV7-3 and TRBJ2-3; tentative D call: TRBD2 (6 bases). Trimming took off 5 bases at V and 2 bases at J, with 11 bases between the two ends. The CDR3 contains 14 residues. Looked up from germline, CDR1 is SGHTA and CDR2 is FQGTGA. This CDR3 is CASSGGLNTDTQYF. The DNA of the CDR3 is TGTGCCAGCAGCGGCGGACTAAACACAGATACGCAGTATTTT. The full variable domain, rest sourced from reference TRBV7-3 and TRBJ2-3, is GAGVSQTPSNKVTEKGKYVELRCDPISGHTALYWYRQSLGQGPEFLIYFQGTGAADDSGLPNDRFFAVRPEGSVSTLKIQRTERGDSAVYLCASSGGLNTDTQYFGPGTRLTVL.

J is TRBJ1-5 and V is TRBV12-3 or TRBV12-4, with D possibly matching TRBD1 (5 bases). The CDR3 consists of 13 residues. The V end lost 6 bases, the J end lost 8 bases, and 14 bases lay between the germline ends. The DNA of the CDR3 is TGTGCCAGCAGCCACGGGGGAGGTAAGCCCCAGCATTTT. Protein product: CASSHGGGKPQHF.

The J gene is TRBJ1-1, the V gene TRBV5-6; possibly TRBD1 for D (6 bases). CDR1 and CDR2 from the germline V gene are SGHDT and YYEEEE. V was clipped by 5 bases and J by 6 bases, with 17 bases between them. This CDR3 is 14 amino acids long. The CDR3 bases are TGTGCCAGCAGTTCTGGGCGGGCAGGGGCTGAAGCTTTCTTT. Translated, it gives CASSSGRAGAEAFF.

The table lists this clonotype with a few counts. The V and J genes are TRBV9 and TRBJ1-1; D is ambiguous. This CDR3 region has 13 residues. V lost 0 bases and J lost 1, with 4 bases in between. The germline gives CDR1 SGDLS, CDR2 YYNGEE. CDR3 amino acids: CASSVAPNTEAFF. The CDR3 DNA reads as TGTGCCAGCAGCGTAGCGCCGAACACTGAAGCTTTCTTT.

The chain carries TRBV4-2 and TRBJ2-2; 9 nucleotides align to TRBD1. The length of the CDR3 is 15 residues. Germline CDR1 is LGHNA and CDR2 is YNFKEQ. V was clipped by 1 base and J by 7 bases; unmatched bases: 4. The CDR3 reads CASSQGQGDNGELFF. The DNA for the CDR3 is TGTGCCAGCAGCCAAGGACAGGGGGACAACGGGGAGCTGTTTTTT.